Listed below are T cell receptor beta chains from one sample, sequenced in a study of tumor-infiltrating lymphocytes in primary liver carcinoma. TCRdb ran MiXCR on the multiplex PCR reads and lists one entry per CDR3 protein. The data show 180,000 or so distinct CDR3 sequences, with around 60% seen just once and approximately 67% held by the top ten. Sequencing was carried out using peripheral blood. Every receptor here comes from a middle-aged man with primary liver carcinoma and hepatitis B virus infection. Both conserved end residues are part of each CDR3. D genes are given only for firm matches. A clone size is listed for some rows: how often the clone was seen (once, few, many), or a class if it is expanded.

V,J,D,size,CDR3,DNA
TRBV4-2,TRBJ1-5,.,.,CASSRSTASTQHF,TGTGCCAGCAGCCGCTCGACCGCTAGCACCCAGCATTTT
TRBV6-5,TRBJ2-2,.,few,CATHPLASGELFF,TGTGCCACACACCCTCTAGCCTCCGGGGAGCTGTTTTTT
TRBV11-2,TRBJ1-2,.,.,CASSYNMAQGYGYTF,TGTGCCAGCAGCTACAACATGGCCCAAGGATATGGCTACACCTTC
TRBV13,TRBJ2-1,.,.,CASSLGHGGGLPYNEQFF,TGTGCCAGCAGCTTAGGCCATGGAGGGGGTCTTCCCTACAATGAGCAGTTTTTC
TRBV7-8,TRBJ2-1,TRBD2,.,CASSLMREGGYNEQFF,TGTGCCAGCAGCTTAATGCGGGAGGGCGGGTACAATGAGCAGTTCTTC
TRBV12-3/TRBV12-4,TRBJ2-4,.,.,CASSLGGGGQGVGKNIQYF,TGTGCCAGCAGTTTAGGAGGGGGAGGGCAGGGAGTGGGCAAAAACATTCAGTACTTC
TRBV11-3,TRBJ2-1,.,few,CASSLESQSNGQFF,TGTGCCAGCAGCTTAGAATCTCAGAGCAATGGGCAGTTCTTC
TRBV29-1,TRBJ2-6,TRBD1,.,CSVEEALPRGPGANVLTF,TGCAGCGTTGAAGAAGCCCTACCAAGGGGGCCTGGGGCCAACGTCCTGACTTTC
TRBV10-3,TRBJ1-5,.,.,CAIKKNGDSNQPQHF,TGTGCCATCAAGAAGAACGGCGATAGCAATCAGCCCCAGCATTTT
TRBV5-5,TRBJ2-1,.,once,CASSFGTLNEQFF,TGTGCCAGCAGCTTCGGGACCTTGAATGAGCAGTTCTTC
TRBV11-2,TRBJ2-7,.,once,CVSSVAGGGRTYEQYF,TGTGTCAGCAGCGTAGCTGGAGGAGGGAGAACCTACGAGCAGTACTTC
TRBV12-3/TRBV12-4,TRBJ2-5,TRBD2,few,CASSSNLVQGLAGATMAETQYF,TGTGCCAGCAGTTCTAATTTGGTCCAGGGGCTAGCGGGAGCAACTATGGCAGAGACCCAGTACTTC
TRBV11-2,TRBJ2-3,.,many,CASSLDQEAKVTDTQYF,TGTGCCAGCAGCTTAGATCAGGAGGCGAAGGTCACAGATACGCAGTATTTT
TRBV7-9,TRBJ1-4,.,.,CASRPPGRGEKLFF,TGTGCCAGCAGGCCCCCCGGGAGAGGAGAAAAACTGTTTTTT
TRBV11-2,TRBJ1-5,.,.,CASSVGDSWPQHF,TGTGCCAGCAGCGTCGGAGATTCCTGGCCCCAGCATTTT
TRBV28,TRBJ2-3,.,.,CASRGSPDTQYF,TGTGCCAGCAGAGGGAGCCCGGATACGCAGTATTTT
TRBV10-3,TRBJ1-6,.,.,CAISEHEGRSPLHF,TGTGCCATCAGTGAGCACGAAGGGAGATCACCCCTCCACTTT
TRBV12-3/TRBV12-4,TRBJ1-2,.,many,CASRAQQGVSGYTF,TGTGCCAGCAGAGCCCAACAGGGAGTCAGCGGCTACACCTTC
TRBV6-5,TRBJ2-1,.,few,CASSYSIWPPEQFF,TGTGCCAGCAGTTACTCGATTTGGCCTCCCGAGCAGTTCTTC
TRBV4-1,TRBJ2-2,TRBD2,few,CATRPPERAQPGLAGVHTGELFF,TGCGCCACCAGACCCCCAGAGCGAGCACAGCCGGGACTAGCGGGAGTTCACACCGGGGAGCTGTTTTTT
TRBV6-1,TRBJ2-7,.,once,CVSSEGKGQAPWRNEQYF,TGTGTCAGCAGTGAAGGGAAAGGGCAGGCGCCTTGGAGGAACGAGCAGTACTTC
TRBV11-1,TRBJ2-7,.,many,CASSFPDSYEQYF,TGTGCCAGCAGCTTTCCGGACTCCTACGAGCAGTACTTC
TRBV11-2,TRBJ1-2,.,.,CANSLGQNGYTF,TGTGCCAACAGCTTGGGGCAGAACGGCTACACCTTC
TRBV11-2,TRBJ2-7,.,.,CASNVTKSYEQYF,TGTGCCAGCAACGTCACTAAGTCCTACGAGCAGTACTTC
TRBV4-1,TRBJ2-1,TRBD1,.,CASSQYLSMDRGNEQFF,TGCGCCAGCAGCCAATATTTAAGTATGGACAGGGGGAATGAGCAGTTCTTC
TRBV6-5,TRBJ1-2,TRBD1,many,CASSYIRTGGGYGYTF,TGTGCCAGCAGTTATATACGAACAGGGGGCGGCTATGGCTACACCTTC
TRBV5-5,TRBJ2-7,TRBD2,few,CASSLTGGLTYF,TGTGCCAGTAGCTTGACGGGGGGACTAACCTACTTC
TRBV7-8,TRBJ2-7,.,.,CASSPAGLPYEQYF,TGTGCCAGCAGCCCCGCCGGACTTCCTTACGAGCAGTACTTC
TRBV11-2,TRBJ2-7,TRBD2,.,CASCPTLNLAGGTYEQYF,TGTGCCAGCTGCCCGACCCTAAACTTAGCGGGAGGAACGTACGAGCAGTACTTC
TRBV28,TRBJ2-4,.,.,CASSWGLKNIQYF,TGTGCCAGCAGTTGGGGACTCAAAAACATTCAGTACTTC
TRBV6-5,TRBJ2-1,TRBD2,.,CASSPLYGGTGLAGTNEQFF,TGTGCCAGCAGTCCCCTTTATGGGGGGACGGGACTAGCGGGGACCAATGAGCAGTTCTTC
TRBV10-3,TRBJ2-3,.,.,CAIGSGTHRTAPDTQYF,TGTGCCATCGGCTCCGGGACTCATCGAACGGCCCCAGATACGCAGTATTTT
TRBV6-1,TRBJ1-5,TRBD1,.,CASSVIDRGTYQPQHF,TGTGCCAGCAGCGTAATCGACAGGGGGACATATCAGCCCCAGCATTTT
TRBV12-3/TRBV12-4,TRBJ1-4,.,.,CDSSPDGLREKLFF,TGTGACAGCAGCCCCGACGGTCTCCGTGAAAAACTGTTTTTT
TRBV11-2,TRBJ2-5,.,.,CASLVPGSAGTQYF,TGTGCCAGCCTAGTCCCAGGGAGCGCCGGAACCCAGTACTTC
TRBV28,TRBJ2-7,TRBD1,.,CASTRPGQGHYEQYF,TGTGCCAGTACTCGACCCGGACAGGGACACTACGAGCAGTACTTC
TRBV6-5,TRBJ2-2,TRBD1,.,CASSSTGTGVTGELFF,TGTGCCAGCAGCTCAACCGGGACAGGGGTCACCGGGGAGCTGTTTTTT
TRBV11-2,TRBJ1-3,.,.,CTSSRTGGNTIYF,TGTACCAGCAGCCGGACGGGTGGAAACACCATATATTTT
TRBV12-3/TRBV12-4,TRBJ2-5,.,few,CASSLGRAETQYF,TGTGCCAGCAGTTTAGGGCGCGCCGAGACCCAGTACTTC
TRBV11-2,TRBJ1-3,.,many,CASSSDTGNTIYF,TGTGCCAGCAGCTCCGACACTGGAAACACCATATATTTT
TRBV4-2,TRBJ2-1,.,many,CASSQTGVRSYNEQFF,TGTGCCAGCAGCCAGACGGGAGTACGCTCCTACAATGAGCAGTTCTTC